The 19 T cell receptor beta chains given below trace back to one sample, sequenced in a study of monozygotic twins with inflammatory bowel disease. TCRdb re-called the 5' RACE reads and shows each CDR3 protein once, DNA omitted. This table holds 110,000 to 150,000 distinct CDR3 sequences. The source material was blood. All receptors come from a human donor with ulcerative colitis or Crohn's disease, or a healthy co-twin of an affected twin (not recorded which).

The J gene is TRBJ1-1, the V gene TRBV5-1; TCRdb's assignment of TRBD1 cannot be checked, as there is no DNA. The CDR3 consists of 14 residues. From germline, CDR1 is SGHRS and CDR2 YFSETQ. This CDR3 is CASSLGTGAVEAFF.

The chain has TRBV7-8 and TRBJ2-7. The CDR3 is made up of 13 amino acids. Germline V gives CDR1 SGHVS, CDR2 FQNEAQ. CDR3 loop: CASSSTSAYEQYF.

V and J are TRBV10-3 and TRBJ2-1; the D call from TCRdb, TRBD1, cannot be confirmed without DNA. CDR3 length equals 11 residues. In germline, CDR1 is ENHRY, CDR2 SYGVKD. CDR3 protein: CAIRAVGEQFF.

The chain combines TRBV5-4 with TRBJ2-5; as DNA is missing, the TRBD2 call by TCRdb cannot be tested. Germline CDR1 is SGHNT and CDR2 is YYREEE (reference sequence). This CDR3 has 16 amino acids. CDR3 sequence reads: CASRQASGRRQETQYF.

This CDR3 reads CASSYGSSGSTNTGELFF. The V and J genes are TRBV6-2 or TRBV6-3 and TRBJ2-2; TCRdb lists TRBD2, though no DNA is available to test this call. Germline values: CDR1 MNHEY, CDR2 SVGEGT. This CDR3 has 18 residues.

The V gene is TRBV7-2, the J gene TRBJ2-7; absent DNA, TCRdb's TRBD2 call cannot be checked. CDR1 SGHTA and CDR2 FQGNSA come from the germline V gene. The CDR3 contains 16 residues. CDR3 residues: CASSLGLAGPSYEQYF.

The CDR3 sequence: CASSSEQGLPISYEQYF. The chain carries TRBV11-2 and TRBJ2-7; TCRdb's assignment of TRBD1 cannot be checked, as there is no DNA. Per the germline V gene, CDR1 is SGHAT and CDR2 is FQNNGV. The CDR3 runs 17 residues. Using reference TRBV11-2 and TRBJ2-7 for the parts outside the CDR3, the full variable domain is EAGVAQSPRYKIIEKRQSVAFWCNPISGHATLYWYQQILGQGPKLLIQFQNNGVVDDSQLPKDRFSAERLKGVDSTLKIQPAKLEDSAVYLCASSSEQGLPISYEQYFGPGTRLTVT.

The chain carries TRBV5-6 and TRBJ1-1; TCRdb outputs TRBD1, but without DNA this stays unchecked. This CDR3 is 12 amino acids long. The germline V gene encodes CDR1 SGHDT and CDR2 YYEEEE. This chain's CDR3 is CASSEGYAEAFF.

The chain's CDR3 is CATSDLQGPEQFF. This chain links TRBV24-1 with TRBJ2-1. CDR1 is KGHDR and CDR2 is SFDVKD in the germline V gene. This CDR3 has 13 amino acids.

This chain connects TRBV11-2 to TRBJ2-1. The germline CDR1 and CDR2 sequences are SGHAT and FQNNGV. The CDR3 has 15 residues. The CDR3 protein is CASSLATSPYNEQFF.

This chain connects TRBV20-1 to TRBJ2-3; the TRBD2 assignment by TCRdb is unverifiable without DNA. Germline V gene lookup returns CDR1 DFQATT and CDR2 SNEGSKA (reference sequence). The CDR3 extends over 11 amino acids. The CDR3 loop is CSASEGLRQYF.

This chain connects TRBV19 to TRBJ1-1. This CDR3 region has 12 residues. Germline lookup yields CDR1 LNHDA and CDR2 SQIVND (reference sequence). This CDR3 is CASSPGTYGAFF.

The gene calls are TRBV7-9 and TRBJ1-1; no DNA is available, so the TRBD1 call from TCRdb remains unchecked. CDR1 and CDR2 from the germline V gene are SEHNR and FQNEAQ (reference sequence). The CDR3 is 14 amino acids. CDR3 loop: CASSFNRDLKGAFF.

The J gene is TRBJ1-5, the V gene TRBV5-1; lacking DNA, the TRBD1 call made by TCRdb goes unchecked. Germline V gene sequence: CDR1 SGHRS, CDR2 YFSETQ. The CDR3 runs 15 residues. This CDR3 reads CASSEQGEGNKPQHF.

The V call is TRBV20-1, the J call TRBJ2-5; the D call of TRBD2 rests on TCRdb alone, since no DNA is present to check it. The length of the CDR3 is 13 residues. CDR1 and CDR2 (germline): DFQATT, SNEGSKA (reference sequence). The CDR3 sequence is CSGREARQETQYF.

The chain employs TRBV5-4 and TRBJ2-7. CDR1 is SGHNT and CDR2 is YYREEE in the germline V gene (reference sequence). CDR3 size: 15 residues. This chain's CDR3 is CASSLFPSFSYEQYF.

The chain couples TRBV12-3 or TRBV12-4 to TRBJ2-5. The length of the CDR3 is 12 residues. The CDR3: CASSLYGETQYF.

The CDR3 protein is CASSFNGDIFYEQYF. This chain joins TRBV6-5 and TRBJ2-7. The CDR3 consists of 15 residues. CDR1 and CDR2 (germline): MNHEY, SVGAGI.

The rearrangement uses TRBV14 and TRBJ1-3. The CDR3 loop spans 12 amino acids. The germline gives CDR1 SGHDN, CDR2 FVKESK. The CDR3 reads CASEDSGNTIYF.